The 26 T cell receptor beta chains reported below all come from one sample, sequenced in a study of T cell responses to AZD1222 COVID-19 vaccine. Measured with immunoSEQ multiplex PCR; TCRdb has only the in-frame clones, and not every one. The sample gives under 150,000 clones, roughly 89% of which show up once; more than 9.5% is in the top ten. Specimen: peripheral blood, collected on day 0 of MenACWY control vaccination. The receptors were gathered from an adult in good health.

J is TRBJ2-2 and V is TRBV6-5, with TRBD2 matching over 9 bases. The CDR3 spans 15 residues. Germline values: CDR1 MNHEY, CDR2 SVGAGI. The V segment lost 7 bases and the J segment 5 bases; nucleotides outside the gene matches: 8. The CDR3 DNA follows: TGTGCCAGCATGACCGGACTAGCGTCAACCGGGGAGCTGTTTTTT. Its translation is CASMTGLASTGELFF.

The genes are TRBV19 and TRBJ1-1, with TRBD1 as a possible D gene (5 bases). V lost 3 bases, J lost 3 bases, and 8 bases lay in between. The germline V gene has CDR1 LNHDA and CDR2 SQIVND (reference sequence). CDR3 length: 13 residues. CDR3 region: CASSIWGDTEAFF. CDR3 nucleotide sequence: TGTGCCAGTAGTATCTGGGGGGACACTGAAGCTTTCTTT.

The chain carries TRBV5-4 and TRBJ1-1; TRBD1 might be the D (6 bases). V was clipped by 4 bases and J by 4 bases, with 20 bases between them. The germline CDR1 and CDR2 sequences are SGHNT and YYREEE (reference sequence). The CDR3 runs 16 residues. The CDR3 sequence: CASSPTAGGAGTEAFF. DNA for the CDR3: TGTGCCAGCAGCCCGACTGCCGGGGGGGCTGGCACTGAAGCTTTCTTT.

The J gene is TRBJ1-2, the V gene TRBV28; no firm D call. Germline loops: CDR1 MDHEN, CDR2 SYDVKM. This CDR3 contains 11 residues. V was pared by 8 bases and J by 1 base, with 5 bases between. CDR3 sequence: CASRLNYGYTF. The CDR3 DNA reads TGTGCCAGCCGCCTTAACTATGGCTACACCTTC.

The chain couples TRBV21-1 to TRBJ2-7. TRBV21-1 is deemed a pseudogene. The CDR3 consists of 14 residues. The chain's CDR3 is CASIQRPFNDEQYF. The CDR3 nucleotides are TGTGCCAGCATCCAGAGACCCTTTAACGACGAGCAGTACTTC.

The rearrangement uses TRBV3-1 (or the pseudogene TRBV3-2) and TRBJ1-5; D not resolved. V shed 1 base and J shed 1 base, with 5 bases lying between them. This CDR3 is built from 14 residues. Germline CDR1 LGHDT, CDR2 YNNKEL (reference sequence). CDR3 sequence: CASSQGSSNQPQHF. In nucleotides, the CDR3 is TGTGCCAGCAGCCAAGGAAGCAGCAATCAGCCCCAGCATTTT.

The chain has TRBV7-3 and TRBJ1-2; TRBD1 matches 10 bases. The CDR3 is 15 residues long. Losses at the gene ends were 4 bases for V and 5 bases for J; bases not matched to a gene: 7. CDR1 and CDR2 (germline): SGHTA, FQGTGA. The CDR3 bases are TGTGCCAGCAGCTCCCCGACAGGGGGCGATTATGGCTACACCTTC. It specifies CASSSPTGGDYGYTF.

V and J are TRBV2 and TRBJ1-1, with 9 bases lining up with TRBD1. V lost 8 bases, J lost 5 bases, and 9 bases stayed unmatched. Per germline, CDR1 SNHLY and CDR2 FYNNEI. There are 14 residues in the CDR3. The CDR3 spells CASRRGQGGTEAFF. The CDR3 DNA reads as TGTGCCAGCCGGCGGGGACAGGGAGGAACTGAAGCTTTCTTT.

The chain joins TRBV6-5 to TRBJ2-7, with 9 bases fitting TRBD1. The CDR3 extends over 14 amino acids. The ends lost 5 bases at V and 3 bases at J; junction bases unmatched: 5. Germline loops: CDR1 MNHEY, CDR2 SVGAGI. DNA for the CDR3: TGTGCCAGCAGTAACGGACAGGGGCTCTACGAGCAGTACTTC. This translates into CASSNGQGLYEQYF.

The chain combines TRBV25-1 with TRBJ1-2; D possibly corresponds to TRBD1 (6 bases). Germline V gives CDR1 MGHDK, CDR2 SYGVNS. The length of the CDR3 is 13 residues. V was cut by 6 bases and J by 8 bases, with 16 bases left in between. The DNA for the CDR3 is TGTGCCAGCAGACTGGACAGCGAGAGGGGCTACACCTTC. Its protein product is CASRLDSERGYTF.

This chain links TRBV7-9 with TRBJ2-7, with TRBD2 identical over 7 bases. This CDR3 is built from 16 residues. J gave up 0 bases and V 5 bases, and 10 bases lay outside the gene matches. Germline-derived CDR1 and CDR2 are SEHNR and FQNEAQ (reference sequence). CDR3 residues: CASSDQLAESSYEQYF. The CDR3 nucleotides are TGTGCCAGCAGCGATCAGCTAGCGGAAAGCTCCTACGAGCAGTACTTC.

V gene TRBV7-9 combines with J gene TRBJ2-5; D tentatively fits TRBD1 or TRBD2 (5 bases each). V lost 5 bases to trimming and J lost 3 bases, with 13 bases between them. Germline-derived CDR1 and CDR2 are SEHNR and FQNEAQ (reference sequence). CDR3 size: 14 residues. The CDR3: CASSPRWGKETQYF. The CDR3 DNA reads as TGTGCCAGCAGCCCAAGGTGGGGGAAAGAGACCCAGTACTTC.

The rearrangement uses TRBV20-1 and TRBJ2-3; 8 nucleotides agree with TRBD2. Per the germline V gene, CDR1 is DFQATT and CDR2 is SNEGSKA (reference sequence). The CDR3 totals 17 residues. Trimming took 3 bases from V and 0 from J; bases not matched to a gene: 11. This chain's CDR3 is CSASPAGGTSSTDTQYF. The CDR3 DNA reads TGCAGTGCTAGTCCCGCGGGAGGAACATCTAGCACAGATACGCAGTATTTT.

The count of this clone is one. CDR3 DNA sequence: TGCAGTGCTAGTCCGGTGTCTCTCTCGGACGGGACAAAAGAGACCCAGTACTTC. Translated, it gives CSASPVSLSDGTKETQYF. The chain couples TRBV20-1 to TRBJ2-5; the D gene is possibly TRBD1 (6 bases). Looked up from germline, CDR1 is DFQATT and CDR2 is SNEGSKA (reference sequence). CDR3 length: 18 amino acids. V was clipped by 3 bases and J by 3 bases, with 26 bases between them.

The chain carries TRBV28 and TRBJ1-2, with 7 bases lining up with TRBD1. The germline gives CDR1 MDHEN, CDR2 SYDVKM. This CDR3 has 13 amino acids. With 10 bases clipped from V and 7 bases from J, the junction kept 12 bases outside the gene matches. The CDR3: CATRDRETGGYTF. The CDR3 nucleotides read TGTGCCACACGAGACAGGGAAACGGGTGGCTACACCTTC.

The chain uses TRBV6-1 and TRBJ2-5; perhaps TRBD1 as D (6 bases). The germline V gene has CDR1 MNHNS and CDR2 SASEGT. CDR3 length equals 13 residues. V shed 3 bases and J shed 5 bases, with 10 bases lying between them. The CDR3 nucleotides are TGTGCCAGCAGTGATAGGGGGTGGGAGACCCAGTACTTC. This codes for CASSDRGWETQYF.

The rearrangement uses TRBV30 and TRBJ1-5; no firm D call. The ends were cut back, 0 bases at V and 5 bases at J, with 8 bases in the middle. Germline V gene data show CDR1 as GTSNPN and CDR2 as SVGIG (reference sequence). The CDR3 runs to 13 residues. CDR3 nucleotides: TGTGCCTGGAGTGTGAGTCAGGATCAGCCCCAGCATTTT. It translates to CAWSVSQDQPQHF.

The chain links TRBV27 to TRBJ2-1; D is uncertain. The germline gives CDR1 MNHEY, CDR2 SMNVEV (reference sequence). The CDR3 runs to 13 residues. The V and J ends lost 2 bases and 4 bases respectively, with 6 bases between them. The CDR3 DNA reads TGTGCCAGCAGTTTAACCCGTTACAATGAGCAGTTCTTC. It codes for CASSLTRYNEQFF.

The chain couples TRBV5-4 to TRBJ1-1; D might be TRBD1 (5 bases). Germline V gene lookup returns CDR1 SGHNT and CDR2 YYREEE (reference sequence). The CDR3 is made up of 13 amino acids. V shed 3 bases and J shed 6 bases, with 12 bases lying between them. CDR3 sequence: CASSSRVGAEAFF. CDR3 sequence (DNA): TGTGCCAGCAGCTCCAGGGTGGGAGCTGAAGCTTTCTTT.

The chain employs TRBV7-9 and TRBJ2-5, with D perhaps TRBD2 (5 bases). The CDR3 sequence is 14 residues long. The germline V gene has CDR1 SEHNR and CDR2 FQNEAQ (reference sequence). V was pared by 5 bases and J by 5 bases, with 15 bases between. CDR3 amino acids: CASSLNQDSETQYF. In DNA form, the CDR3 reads TGTGCCAGCAGCCTCAACCAGGACTCCGAGACCCAGTACTTC.

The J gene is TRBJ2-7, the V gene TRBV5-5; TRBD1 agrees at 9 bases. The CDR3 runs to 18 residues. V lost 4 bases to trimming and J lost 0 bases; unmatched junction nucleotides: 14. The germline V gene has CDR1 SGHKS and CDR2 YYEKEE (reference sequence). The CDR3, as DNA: TGTGCCAGCAGCCGAGGGACAGGGTGGGGATTAAGCTCCTACGAGCAGTACTTC. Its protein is CASSRGTGWGLSSYEQYF.

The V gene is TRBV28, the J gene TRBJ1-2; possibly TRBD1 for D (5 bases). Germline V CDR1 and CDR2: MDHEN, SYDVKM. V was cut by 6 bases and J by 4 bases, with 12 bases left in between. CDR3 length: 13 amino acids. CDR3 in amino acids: CASSIPRVYGYTF. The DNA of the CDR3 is TGTGCCAGCAGCATTCCCAGGGTCTATGGCTACACCTTC.

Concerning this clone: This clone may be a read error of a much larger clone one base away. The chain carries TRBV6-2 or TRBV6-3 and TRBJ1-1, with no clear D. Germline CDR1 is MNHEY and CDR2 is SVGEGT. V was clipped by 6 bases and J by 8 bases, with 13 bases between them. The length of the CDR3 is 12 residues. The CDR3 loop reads CASSPGWVEAFF. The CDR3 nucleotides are TGTGCCAGCAGCCCCGGCTGGGTCGAAGCTTTCTTT.

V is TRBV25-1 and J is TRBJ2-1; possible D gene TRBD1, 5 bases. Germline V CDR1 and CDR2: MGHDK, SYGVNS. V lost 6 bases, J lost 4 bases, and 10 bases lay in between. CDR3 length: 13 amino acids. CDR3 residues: CASRDMEYNEQFF. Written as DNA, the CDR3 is TGTGCCAGCAGGGACATGGAGTACAATGAGCAGTTCTTC.

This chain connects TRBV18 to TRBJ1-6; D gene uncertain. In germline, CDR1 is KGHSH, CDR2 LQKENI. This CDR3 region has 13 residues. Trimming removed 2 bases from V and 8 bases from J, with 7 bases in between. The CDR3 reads CASSPGVDSPLHF. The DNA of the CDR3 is TGTGCCAGCTCACCAGGTGTTGATTCACCCCTCCACTTT.

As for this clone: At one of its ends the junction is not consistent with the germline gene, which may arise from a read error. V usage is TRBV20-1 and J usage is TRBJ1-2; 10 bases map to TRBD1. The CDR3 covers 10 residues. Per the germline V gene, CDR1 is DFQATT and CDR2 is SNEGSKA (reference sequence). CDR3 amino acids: CGATGGLHTF. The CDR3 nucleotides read TGCGGTGCGACAGGGGGCTTACACACCTTC.